This T cell receptor beta chain appears in the sequencing data of a study of shared clonotypes between healthy human individuals. Each sample came from a Caucasian adult donor living in Nashville, Tennessee. Source study methods: Without quality scores, immunoSEQ junctional reads could not be filtered like full-length reads. TCRdb's table, derived via immunoSEQ multiplex PCR, lists solely in-frame clones and lacks some. Clonal size and the V and J genes are those of that table, whereas D and trimming came from the DNA. The repertoire holds about 510,000 clones, with almost 80% as singletons. CDR3 length equals 12 residues. Germline lookup yields CDR1 MDHEN and CDR2 SYDVKM.

The chain employs TRBV28 and TRBJ2-5; D tentatively reads TRBD1 or TRBD2 (5 bases each). The J call may be wrong; the DNA end is better matched by TRBJ2-7. The sequence came from a middle-aged woman in good health. Some clones in this sample may be carry-over from other donors' samples. Sequenced: PBMCs. The CDR3 here is CASSFGTHEQYF. CDR3 nucleotides: TGTGCCAGCAGTTTCGGGACCCACGAGCAGTACTTC.